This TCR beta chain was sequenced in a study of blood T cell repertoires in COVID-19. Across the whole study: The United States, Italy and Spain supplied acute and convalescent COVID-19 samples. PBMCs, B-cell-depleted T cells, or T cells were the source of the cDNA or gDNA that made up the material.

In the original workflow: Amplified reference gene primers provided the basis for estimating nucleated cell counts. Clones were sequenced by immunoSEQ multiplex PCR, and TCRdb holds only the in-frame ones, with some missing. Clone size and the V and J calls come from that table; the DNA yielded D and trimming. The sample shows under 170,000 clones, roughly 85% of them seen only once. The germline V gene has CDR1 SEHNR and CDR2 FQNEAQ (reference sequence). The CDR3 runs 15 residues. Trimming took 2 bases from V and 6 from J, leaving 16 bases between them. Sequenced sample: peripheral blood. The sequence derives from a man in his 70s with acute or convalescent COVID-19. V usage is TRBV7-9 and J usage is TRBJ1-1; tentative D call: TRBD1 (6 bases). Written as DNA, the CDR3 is TGTGCCAGCAGCTTAAACCCGGACAGAGGGGCTGAAGCTTTCTTT. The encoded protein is CASSLNPDRGAEAFF.